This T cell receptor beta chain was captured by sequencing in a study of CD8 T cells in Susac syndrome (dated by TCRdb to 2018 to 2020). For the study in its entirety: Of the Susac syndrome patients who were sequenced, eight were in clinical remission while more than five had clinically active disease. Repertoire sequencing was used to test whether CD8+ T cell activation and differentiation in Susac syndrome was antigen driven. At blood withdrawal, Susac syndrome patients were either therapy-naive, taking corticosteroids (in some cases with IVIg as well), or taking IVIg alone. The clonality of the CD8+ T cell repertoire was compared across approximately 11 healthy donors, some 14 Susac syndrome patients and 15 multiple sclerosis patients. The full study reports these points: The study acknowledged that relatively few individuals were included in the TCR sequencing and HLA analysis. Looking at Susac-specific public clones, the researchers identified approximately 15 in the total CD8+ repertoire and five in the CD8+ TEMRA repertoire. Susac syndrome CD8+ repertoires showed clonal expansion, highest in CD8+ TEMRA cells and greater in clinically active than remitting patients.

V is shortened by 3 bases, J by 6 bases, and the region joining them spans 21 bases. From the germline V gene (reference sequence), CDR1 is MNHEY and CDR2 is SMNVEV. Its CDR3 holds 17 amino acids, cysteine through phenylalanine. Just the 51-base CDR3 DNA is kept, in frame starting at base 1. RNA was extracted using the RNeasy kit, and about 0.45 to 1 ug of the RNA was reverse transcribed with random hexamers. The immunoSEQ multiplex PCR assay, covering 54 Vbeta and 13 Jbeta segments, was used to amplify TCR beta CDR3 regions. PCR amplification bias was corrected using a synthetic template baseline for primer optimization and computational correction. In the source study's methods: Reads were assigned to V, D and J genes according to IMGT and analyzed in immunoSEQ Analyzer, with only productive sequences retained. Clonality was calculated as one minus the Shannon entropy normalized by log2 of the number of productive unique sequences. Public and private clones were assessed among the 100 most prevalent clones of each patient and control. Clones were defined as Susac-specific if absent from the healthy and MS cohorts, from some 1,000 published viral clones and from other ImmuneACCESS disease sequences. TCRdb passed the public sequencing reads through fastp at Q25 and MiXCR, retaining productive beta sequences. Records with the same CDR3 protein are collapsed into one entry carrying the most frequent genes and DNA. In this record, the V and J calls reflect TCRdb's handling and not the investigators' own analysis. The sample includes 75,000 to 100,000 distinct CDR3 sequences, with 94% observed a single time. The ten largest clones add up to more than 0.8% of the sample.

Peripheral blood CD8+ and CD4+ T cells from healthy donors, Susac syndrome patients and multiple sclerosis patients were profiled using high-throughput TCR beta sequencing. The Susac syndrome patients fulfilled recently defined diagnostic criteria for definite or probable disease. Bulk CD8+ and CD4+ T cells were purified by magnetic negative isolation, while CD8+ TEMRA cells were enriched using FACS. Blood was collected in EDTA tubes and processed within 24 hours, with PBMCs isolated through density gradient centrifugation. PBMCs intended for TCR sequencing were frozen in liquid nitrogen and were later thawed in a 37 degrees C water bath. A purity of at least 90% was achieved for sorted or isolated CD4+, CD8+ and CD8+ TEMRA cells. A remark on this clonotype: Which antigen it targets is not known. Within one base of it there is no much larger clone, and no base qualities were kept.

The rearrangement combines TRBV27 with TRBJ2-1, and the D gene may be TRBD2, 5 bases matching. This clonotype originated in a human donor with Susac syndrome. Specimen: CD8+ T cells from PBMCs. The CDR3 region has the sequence CASSFPRGGALPNEQFF. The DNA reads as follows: TGTGCCAGCAGTTTCCCCAGAGGAGGAGCCTTACCCAATGAGCAGTTCTTC.